This TCR beta chain was sequenced during a study of shared clonotypes between healthy human individuals. The CDR3 runs 15 residues. Germline V CDR1 and CDR2: SGHNT, YENEEA. Trimming left V 5 bases short and J 2 bases short, with 16 bases between. With regard to this clone: What it binds is not known.

Study-wide points: Sharing of clonotypes among donors was expected to vary with sequencing depth.

How the authors handled the data: ImmunoSEQ sequences covered only the junction and lacked quality scores; filtering therefore differed. Profiled with immunoSEQ multiplex PCR; TCRdb holds only in-frame clones, not every one. V, J and clone size derive from that table, while D and trimming were established from the DNA sequence. The profile shows fewer than 2.5 million clones, under 95% of them singletons. The TCR comes from a man younger than 35 in good health. Some clones in this sample may be carry-over from other donors' samples. V and J are TRBV11-3 and TRBJ2-7; the D gene could be TRBD1 or TRBD2 (5 bases each). The source material was naive CD4+ T cells from PBMCs. Subset here: CD45RA+ positively selected. The CDR3 DNA is TGTGCCAGCAGCCCCCGGGGCCGAGGCCCCTACGAGCAGTACTTC. Its translation: CASSPRGRGPYEQYF.